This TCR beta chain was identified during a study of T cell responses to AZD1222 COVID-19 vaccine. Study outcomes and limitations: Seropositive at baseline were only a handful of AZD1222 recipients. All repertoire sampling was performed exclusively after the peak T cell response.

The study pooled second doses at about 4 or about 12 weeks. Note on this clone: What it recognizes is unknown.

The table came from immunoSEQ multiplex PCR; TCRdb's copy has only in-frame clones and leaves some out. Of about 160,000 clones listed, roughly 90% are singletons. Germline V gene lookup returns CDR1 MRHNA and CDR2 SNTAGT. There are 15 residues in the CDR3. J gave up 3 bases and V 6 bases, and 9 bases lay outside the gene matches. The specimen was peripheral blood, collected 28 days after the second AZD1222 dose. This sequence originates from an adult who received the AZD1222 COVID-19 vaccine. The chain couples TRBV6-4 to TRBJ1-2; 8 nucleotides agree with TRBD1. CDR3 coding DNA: TGTGCCAGCAGACCCCGGACAGGGTGGGACTATGGCTACACCTTC. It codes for CASRPRTGWDYGYTF.